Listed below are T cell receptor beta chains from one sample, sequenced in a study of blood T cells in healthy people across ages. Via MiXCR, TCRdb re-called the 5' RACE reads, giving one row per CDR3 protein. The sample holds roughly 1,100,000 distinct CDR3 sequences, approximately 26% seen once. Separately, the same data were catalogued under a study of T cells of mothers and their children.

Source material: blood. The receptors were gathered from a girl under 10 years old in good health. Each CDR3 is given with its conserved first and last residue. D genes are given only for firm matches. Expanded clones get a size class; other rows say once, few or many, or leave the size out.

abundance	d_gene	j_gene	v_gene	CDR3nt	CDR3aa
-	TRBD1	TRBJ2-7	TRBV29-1	TGCAGCGTTGAAGACCCGGACAGGGAGGTTTACGAGCAGTACTTC	CSVEDPDREVYEQYF
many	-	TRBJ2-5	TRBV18	TGTGCCAGCTCACCCACGGACAGTACACAAGAGACCCAGTACTTC	CASSPTDSTQETQYF
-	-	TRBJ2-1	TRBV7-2	TGTGCCAGCAGCTTTCTGTTAGAGCAGTTCTTC	CASSFLLEQFF
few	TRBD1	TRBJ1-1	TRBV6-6	TGTGCCAGCATTCAGGAGGACAGGTGGGGAACTGAAGCTTTCTTT	CASIQEDRWGTEAFF
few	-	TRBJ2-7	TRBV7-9	TGTGCCAGCAGCCCTCCTCTCAGCTCCTACGAGCAGTACTTC	CASSPPLSSYEQYF
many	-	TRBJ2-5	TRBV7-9	TGTGCCAGCAGCTTAAGTGGAACCAAGGAGACCCAGTACTTC	CASSLSGTKETQYF
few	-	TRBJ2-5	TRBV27	TGTGCCAGCAGTTCATACCGGGGGTCGGTCTCTCAAGAGACCCAGTACTTC	CASSSYRGSVSQETQYF
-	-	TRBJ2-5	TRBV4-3	TGCGCCAGCAGCCAAGAGACCCCTGAGTACTTC	CASSQETPEYF
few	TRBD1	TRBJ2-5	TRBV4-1	TGCGCCAGCAGCCAAGTAGACAGGGGACCTTCTATTGGAGAGACCCAGTACTTC	CASSQVDRGPSIGETQYF
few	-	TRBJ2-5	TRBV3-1	TGTGCCAGCAGCCTCATCGGCGTTCAAGAGACCCAGTACTTC	CASSLIGVQETQYF
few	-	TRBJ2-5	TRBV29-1	TGCAGCGTTGAAGTGAGGAGGGGGGAGACCCAGTACTTC	CSVEVRRGETQYF
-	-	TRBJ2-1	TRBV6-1	TGTGCCAGCAAGGGATTAAGCCATGAGCAGTTCTTC	CASKGLSHEQFF
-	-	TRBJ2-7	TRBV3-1	TGTGCCAGCAGCCAAGTTAGCGGTCCCCACACGTACTTC	CASSQVSGPHTYF
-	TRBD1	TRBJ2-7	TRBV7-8	TGTGCCAGCAAGGGACAGCCGGACGACGAGCAGTACTTC	CASKGQPDDEQYF
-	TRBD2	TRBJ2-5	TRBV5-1	TGCGCCAGCAGCTTGGAGGCTAGCGGGGAACAAGAGACCCAGTACTTC	CASSLEASGEQETQYF
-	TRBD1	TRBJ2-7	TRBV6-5	TGTGCCAGCCGGGACAGGGCCGGGCAGTACTTC	CASRDRAGQYF
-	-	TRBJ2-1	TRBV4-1	TGCGCCAGCAGCGGTGTGGCAGGCACTAACCTTAATGAGCAGTTCTTC	CASSGVAGTNLNEQFF
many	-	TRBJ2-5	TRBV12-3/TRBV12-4	TGTGCCAGCAGTTTCCAGCAAGAGACCCAGTACTTC	CASSFQQETQYF
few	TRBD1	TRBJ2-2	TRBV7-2	TGTGCCAGCAGCGTGGGACAGGGTAGGGGGGTAAACACCGGGGAGCTGTTTTTT	CASSVGQGRGVNTGELFF
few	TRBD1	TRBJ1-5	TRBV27	TGTGCCAGCAGTTTTTCTTACCGACAGGGAAGTCAGCCCCAGCATTTT	CASSFSYRQGSQPQHF
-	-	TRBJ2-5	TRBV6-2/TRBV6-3	TGTGCCAGCAGTTCGGGCCACCAAGAGACCCAGTACTTC	CASSSGHQETQYF
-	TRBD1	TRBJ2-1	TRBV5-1	TGCGCCAGCGCCCTGGACAGGCTTTACAATGAGCAGTTCTTC	CASALDRLYNEQFF
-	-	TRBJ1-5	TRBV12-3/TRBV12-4	TGTGCCAGCAGTTTACGGCAGGGGAGATCGACCCAGCATTTT	CASSLRQGRSTQHF
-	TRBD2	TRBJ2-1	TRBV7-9	TGTGCCAGCAGCTTAGCGCTAGGACTAGCGGAGTATAACAATGAGCAGTTCTTC	CASSLALGLAEYNNEQFF
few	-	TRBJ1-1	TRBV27	TGTGCCAGCAGTTTCTCGGACAGAAAAGTACCTTTCTTT	CASSFSDRKVPFF
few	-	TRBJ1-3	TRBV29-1	TGCAGCGTCTCGGACCCGAGCTCTGGAAACACCATATATTTT	CSVSDPSSGNTIYF
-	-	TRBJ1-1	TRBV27	TGTGCCAGCGCCCTCCCAGGGGTCGCTGAAGCTTTCTTT	CASALPGVAEAFF
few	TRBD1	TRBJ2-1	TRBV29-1	TGCAGCGTTGTGGCGGGACAGGCTTATTTTCCGTTCTTC	CSVVAGQAYFPFF
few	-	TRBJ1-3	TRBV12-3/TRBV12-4	TGTGCCAGCAGTTTAGGGGCAGGGGTCGGAAACACCATATATTTT	CASSLGAGVGNTIYF
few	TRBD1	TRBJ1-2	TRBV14	TGTGCCAGCAGCCAAGAGCAGACAGGGATTGGCTACACCTTC	CASSQEQTGIGYTF
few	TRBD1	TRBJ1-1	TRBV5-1	TGCGCCAGCAGCCTGGGACAGGGGAGGATTACTGAAGCTTTCTTT	CASSLGQGRITEAFF
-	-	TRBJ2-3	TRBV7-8	TGTGCCAGCAGCTTAGTTTCAGCGGATAGCACAGATACGCAGTATTTT	CASSLVSADSTDTQYF
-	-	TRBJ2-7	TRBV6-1	TGTGCCAGCAGTGAAAGGACGGCGCTTGACGAGCAGTACTTC	CASSERTALDEQYF
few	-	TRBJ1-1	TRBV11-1	TGTGCCAGCAGTCATGGGGTGTACACTGAAGCTTTCTTT	CASSHGVYTEAFF
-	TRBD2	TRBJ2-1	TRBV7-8	TGTGCCAGCAGCATTAGCGGGAGGGAGCAGTTCTTC	CASSISGREQFF
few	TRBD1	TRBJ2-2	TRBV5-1	TGCGCCAGCAGCGGTGGGACAGGGGCGGCCGGGGAGCTGTTTTTT	CASSGGTGAAGELFF
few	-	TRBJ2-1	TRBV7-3	TGTGCCAGCAGCCCCCCATGGGATGAGCAGTTCTTC	CASSPPWDEQFF
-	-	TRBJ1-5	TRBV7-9	TGTGCCAGCAGCTTAGTCAATAGCAATCAGCCCCAGCATTTT	CASSLVNSNQPQHF